These 14 T cell receptor beta chains were all obtained from the same sample, sequenced in a study of CXCR3-negative and CXCR3-positive naive CD8 T cells. UMI labels and 5' RACE were used to prepare the TRB cDNA libraries. Each CDR3 protein gets one entry in TCRdb, which reprocessed the 5' RACE reads and gives no DNA. This table lists 6,500 to 8,500 distinct CDR3 sequences. Sequencing used naive CXCR3- CD8+ T cells from blood. This sample's subset: CD45RO-CCR7+CD27+CD95- naive CD8+ T cells lacking CXCR3 (TNR3-). These receptors originate from a human donor in good health. Some clones in this sample may be carry-over from other donors' samples.

This clonotype is deemed medium-sized (0.01 to 0.1%) by its frequency. The CDR3 loop is CSAHPGEGDIQYF. The chain carries TRBV20-1 and TRBJ2-4; TCRdb selects TRBD1, and the lack of DNA leaves this call unchecked. This CDR3 contains 13 residues. Germline loops: CDR1 DFQATT, CDR2 SNEGSKA (reference sequence).

The chain employs TRBV9 and TRBJ2-1. The CDR3 extends over 13 amino acids. CDR1 SGDLS and CDR2 YYNGEE come from the germline V gene. This CDR3 is CASSVGGSAEQFF.

The rearrangement joins TRBV29-1 to TRBJ2-3; TCRdb calls TRBD2, which cannot be checked without DNA. Per germline, CDR1 SQVTM and CDR2 ANQGSEA. CDR3 length: 14 amino acids. CDR3 amino acids: CSVTGLADTDTQYF.

This clonotype ranks as medium-sized in terms of frequency. The chain couples TRBV15 to TRBJ2-1. The CDR3 runs 14 residues. Germline-derived CDR1 and CDR2 are LNHNV and YYDKDF (reference sequence). CDR3 in amino acids: CATSGDSTGYEQFF.

By frequency, this clonotype is medium-sized. This CDR3 reads CASNPAGETYNEQFF. The chain links TRBV9 to TRBJ2-1; checking the TCRdb D call of TRBD2 is not possible without DNA. Per germline, CDR1 SGDLS and CDR2 YYNGEE. The CDR3 sequence is 15 residues long.

The chain joins TRBV27 to TRBJ1-1; the TRBD1 assignment by TCRdb is unverifiable without DNA. The germline CDR1 and CDR2 sequences are MNHEY and SMNVEV (reference sequence). This CDR3 is 15 amino acids long. The CDR3 sequence: CASSFRGHLSDEAFF.

This clonotype shows up as medium-sized by frequency. V and J are TRBV29-1 and TRBJ2-1; TCRdb's D call of TRBD2 is untestable without DNA. The germline V gene encodes CDR1 SQVTM and CDR2 ANQGSEA. This CDR3 comprises 14 residues. The CDR3 spells CSVFGSAGANEQFF.

The CDR3 region is CASSFQTSGRAKNIQYF. The V call is TRBV28, the J call TRBJ2-4; the TCRdb call, TRBD2, lacks DNA for checking. Germline values: CDR1 MDHEN, CDR2 SYDVKM. The CDR3 length is 17 residues.

This chain connects TRBV6-1 to TRBJ1-1. Germline lookup yields CDR1 MNHNS and CDR2 SASEGT. This CDR3 is 13 amino acids long. CDR3 loop: CASSEGLTSEAFF.

In terms of frequency, this clonotype is medium-sized. The rearrangement uses TRBV7-9 and TRBJ2-5; TCRdb indicates TRBD2, and absent DNA this call remains unverified. Germline-derived CDR1 and CDR2 are SEHNR and FQNEAQ (reference sequence). The CDR3 consists of 15 residues. CDR3 loop: CASSPITEEAETQYF.

Measured by frequency, this clonotype is medium-sized. This chain connects TRBV29-1 to TRBJ1-2; TCRdb's D call of TRBD1 is untestable without DNA. The V gene's germline CDR1 is SQVTM and CDR2 ANQGSEA. There are 15 residues in the CDR3. The CDR3: CSVERRDRPNYGYTF. Filled out from reference TRBV29-1 and TRBJ1-2, the complete variable domain reads SAVISQKPSRDICQRGTSLTIQCQVDSQVTMMFWYRQQPGQSLTLIATANQGSEATYESGFVIDKFPISRPNLTFSTLTVSNMSPEDSSIYLCSVERRDRPNYGYTFGSGTRLTVV.

The chain carries TRBV19 and TRBJ2-1; TCRdb gives TRBD2 as the D gene, but with no DNA this cannot be confirmed. CDR3 size: 12 residues. Germline CDR1 reads LNHDA; CDR2 reads SQIVND (reference sequence). The CDR3 protein is CATTSGYNEQFF.

This clonotype is identified as medium-sized from frequency. The chain uses TRBV21-1 and TRBJ1-1; without DNA, the TCRdb call of TRBD1 cannot be checked. TRBV21-1 is marked as a pseudogene. The CDR3 is 13 amino acids. The CDR3 sequence: CASSSRGRAKAFF.

This chain joins TRBV12-3 or TRBV12-4 and TRBJ1-1; the D gene TCRdb calls, TRBD1, cannot be checked with no DNA. The CDR3 is made up of 15 amino acids. CDR3 amino acids: CASSPWGTGVTEAFF.